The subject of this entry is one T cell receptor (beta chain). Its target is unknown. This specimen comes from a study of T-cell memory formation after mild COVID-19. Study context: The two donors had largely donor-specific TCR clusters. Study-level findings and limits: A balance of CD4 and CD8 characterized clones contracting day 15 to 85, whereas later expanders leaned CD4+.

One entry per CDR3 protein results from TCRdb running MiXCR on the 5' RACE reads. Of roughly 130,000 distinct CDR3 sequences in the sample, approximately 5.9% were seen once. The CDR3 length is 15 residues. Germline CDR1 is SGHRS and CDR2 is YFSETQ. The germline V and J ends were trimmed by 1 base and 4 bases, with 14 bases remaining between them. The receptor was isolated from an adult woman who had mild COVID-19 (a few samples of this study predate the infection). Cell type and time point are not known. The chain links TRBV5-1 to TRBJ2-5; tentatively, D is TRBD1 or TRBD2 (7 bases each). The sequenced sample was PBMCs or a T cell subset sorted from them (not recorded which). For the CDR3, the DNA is TGCGCCAGCAGCTTGTCGACAGGGAGGGGAGAGACCCAGTACTTC. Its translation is CASSLSTGRGETQYF.